This TCR beta chain was documented in a study of PD-1 blockade in classical Hodgkin lymphoma. As for the study in general: Nivolumab dosed at 3 mg/kg went to patients intravenously every 2 weeks. Broader study findings: Still unresolved is the cause of the repertoire differences, which may be disease activity or prior therapy. Diversity in CD4+ TCRs, unlike that measured in CD8+ TCRs, had risen significantly by C4D1.

Only in-frame clones appear in the TCRdb table, and some are missing; sequencing was by immunoSEQ multiplex PCR. The sample records 130,000 to 150,000 clones, just under 80% being singletons. CDR1 is SGHDT, CDR2 YYEEEE, per germline. The CDR3 consists of 15 residues. Trimming removed 0 bases from V and 5 bases from J, with 12 bases in between. Points on this clone: Its antigen remains unknown.

Each patient experienced a relapse that followed autologous stem cell transplantation, and brentuximab vedotin exposure varied. Complete response, partial response or progressive disease were the best responses. This specimen was peripheral blood mononuclear cells (PBMCs), taken before the second cycle of nivolumab. The receptor's source is a human donor with classical Hodgkin lymphoma. The chain couples TRBV5-6 to TRBJ2-1; TRBD2 might be the D (7 bases). The CDR3 sequence: CASSLVGGPHNEQFF. Written as DNA, the CDR3 is TGTGCCAGCAGCTTGGTGGGGGGGCCTCACAATGAGCAGTTCTTC.